This T cell receptor (beta chain) was recorded in a study of blood T cell repertoires in COVID-19. CDR3 length: 20 residues. Germline V gene lookup returns CDR1 MNHEY and CDR2 SVGEGT. V shed 2 bases, J shed 8 bases, and the junction held 21 bases outside the gene matches. TCRdb's table, derived via immunoSEQ multiplex PCR, lists solely in-frame clones and lacks some. The sample consists of roughly 200,000 clones, around 85% of them appearing once. The sequence came from a woman between 40 and 50 years old with acute COVID-19. Sample: PBMCs or T cells enriched from blood (not recorded which). This chain uses TRBV6-2 or TRBV6-3 with TRBJ2-1; 10 bases are shared with TRBD2. This CDR3 is CASSYKLSLAGGGSYHEQFF. CDR3 DNA: TGTGCCAGCAGTTACAAGCTATCCTTAGCGGGAGGTGGATCGTACCATGAGCAGTTCTTC.